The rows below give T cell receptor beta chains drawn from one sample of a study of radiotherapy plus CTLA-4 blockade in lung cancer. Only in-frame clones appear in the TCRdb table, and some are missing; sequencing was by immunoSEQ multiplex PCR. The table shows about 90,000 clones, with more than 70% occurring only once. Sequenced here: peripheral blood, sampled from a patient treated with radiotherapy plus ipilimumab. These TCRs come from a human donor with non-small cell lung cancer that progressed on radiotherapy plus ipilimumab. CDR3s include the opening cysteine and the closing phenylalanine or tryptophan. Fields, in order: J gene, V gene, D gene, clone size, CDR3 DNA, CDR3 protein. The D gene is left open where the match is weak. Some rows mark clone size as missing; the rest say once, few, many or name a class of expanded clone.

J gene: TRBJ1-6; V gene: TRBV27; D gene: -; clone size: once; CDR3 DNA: TGTGCCAGCAGTCCCGACAGTATAGGTTCACCCCTCCACTTT; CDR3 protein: CASSPDSIGSPLHF
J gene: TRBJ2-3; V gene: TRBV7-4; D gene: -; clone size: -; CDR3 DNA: TGTGCCAGCAGCTTAGATGCTTCTCCGGCCGCAGATACGCAGTATTTT; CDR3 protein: CASSLDASPAADTQYF
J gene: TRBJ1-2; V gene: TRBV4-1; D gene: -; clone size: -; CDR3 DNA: TGCGCCAGCAGCCAAGCAGCACAGGTCTATGGCTACACCTTC; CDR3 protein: CASSQAAQVYGYTF
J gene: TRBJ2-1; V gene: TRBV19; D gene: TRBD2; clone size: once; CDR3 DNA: TGTGCCAGACAAGCCCGCGGGCTAGCGGGAGGACGCTACTCCTACAATGAGCAGTTCTTC; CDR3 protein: CARQARGLAGGRYSYNEQFF
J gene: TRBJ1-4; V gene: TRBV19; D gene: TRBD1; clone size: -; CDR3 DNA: TGTGCCAGCCATTCGGACAGGGGAGAAGAAAAACTGTTTTTT; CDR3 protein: CASHSDRGEEKLFF
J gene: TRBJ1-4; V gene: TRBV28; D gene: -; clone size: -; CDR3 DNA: TGTGCCAGCAGGGCAGCCTCTAATGAAAAACTGTTTTTT; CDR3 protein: CASRAASNEKLFF
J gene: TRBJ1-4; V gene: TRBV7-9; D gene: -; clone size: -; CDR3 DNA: TGTGCCAGCAGCTTAAGTAGTGAAAAACTGTTTTTT; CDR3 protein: CASSLSSEKLFF
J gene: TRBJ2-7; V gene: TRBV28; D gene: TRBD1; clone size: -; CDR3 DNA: TGTGCCAGCAGTTTTACAGGGGGCATCGACGAGCAGTACTTC; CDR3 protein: CASSFTGGIDEQYF
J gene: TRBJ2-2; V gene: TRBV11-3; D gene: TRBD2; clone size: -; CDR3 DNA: TGTGCCAGCAGCTCCATAGCGGGAGGGAACACCGGGGAGCTGTTTTTT; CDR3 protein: CASSSIAGGNTGELFF
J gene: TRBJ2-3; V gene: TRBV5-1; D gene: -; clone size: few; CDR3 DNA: TGCGCCAGCAGCCCCCGACCAAGCACAGATACGCAGTATTTT; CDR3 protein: CASSPRPSTDTQYF
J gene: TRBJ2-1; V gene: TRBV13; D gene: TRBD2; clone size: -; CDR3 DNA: TGTGCCAGCAGCTTGCCCGACTCAGCGGGGGGAAACAATGAGCAGTTCTTC; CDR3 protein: CASSLPDSAGGNNEQFF
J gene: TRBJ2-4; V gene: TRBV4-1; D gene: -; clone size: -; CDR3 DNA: TGCGCCAGCAGCCAAGATGCGGTAGCCAAAAACATTCAGTACTTC; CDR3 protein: CASSQDAVAKNIQYF
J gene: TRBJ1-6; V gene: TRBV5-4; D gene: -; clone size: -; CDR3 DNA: TGTGCCAGCAGCTTGATCGGGGATTCACCCCTCCACTTT; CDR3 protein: CASSLIGDSPLHF
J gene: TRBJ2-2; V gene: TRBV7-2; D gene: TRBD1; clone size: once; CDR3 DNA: TGTGCCAGCAGCACCCGGACAGGGGCCGGGGAGCTGTTTTTT; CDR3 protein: CASSTRTGAGELFF